The sequence of this T cell receptor beta chain was determined in a study of blood T cell repertoires in COVID-19. Repertoires were generated with immunoSEQ multiplex PCR, while TCRdb's copy carries only in-frame clones and drops some. Here the sample spans under 170,000 clones, 65% to 90% being singletons. Germline CDR1 and CDR2: WSHSY and SAAADI. This CDR3 has 12 amino acids. V was trimmed by 6 bases and J by 3 bases, leaving 9 bases between them. The V and J genes are TRBV10-2 and TRBJ2-7, with D perhaps TRBD2 (6 bases). This receptor was identified in a man aged 65-85 years with acute or convalescent COVID-19. Sequencing was performed on peripheral blood. The CDR3 bases are TGCGCCAGCAGAGGAGGGATCTACGAGCAGTACTTC. Its translation is CASRGGIYEQYF.